This T cell receptor (beta chain) was recovered during a study of CD8 T cells in ankylosing spondylitis. The CDR3 runs to 12 residues. Per the germline V gene, CDR1 is DFQATT and CDR2 is SNEGSKA (reference sequence). V was cut by 3 bases and J by 6 bases, with 12 bases left in between. This clonotype was seen many times. The target antigen is unknown. Molecular-barcoded quantitative 5'-RACE produced these TCR beta libraries. TCRdb used MiXCR to reprocess the 5' RACE reads, holding one entry per CDR3 protein. The data show under 300,000 distinct CDR3 sequences, about 11% seen once. Broader study findings: A TCR beta motif of under ten highly homologous variants appeared characteristic of ankylosing spondylitis blood. CD8+ by phenotype, disease-linked clones were relatively rare in peripheral blood. Certain motif variants had earlier been reported in reactive arthritis synovial fluid and blood.

Sequencing input: blood, either unsorted or a sorted T cell fraction (not recorded which). The TCR sequence derives from a male donor with ankylosing spondylitis or in good health (not recorded which). The chain uses TRBV20-1 and TRBJ2-7, with TRBD2 as a possible D gene (5 bases). The DNA for the CDR3 is TGCAGTGCTAGTTTGAGGGAAATCGAGCAGTACTTC. This gives the protein CSASLREIEQYF.